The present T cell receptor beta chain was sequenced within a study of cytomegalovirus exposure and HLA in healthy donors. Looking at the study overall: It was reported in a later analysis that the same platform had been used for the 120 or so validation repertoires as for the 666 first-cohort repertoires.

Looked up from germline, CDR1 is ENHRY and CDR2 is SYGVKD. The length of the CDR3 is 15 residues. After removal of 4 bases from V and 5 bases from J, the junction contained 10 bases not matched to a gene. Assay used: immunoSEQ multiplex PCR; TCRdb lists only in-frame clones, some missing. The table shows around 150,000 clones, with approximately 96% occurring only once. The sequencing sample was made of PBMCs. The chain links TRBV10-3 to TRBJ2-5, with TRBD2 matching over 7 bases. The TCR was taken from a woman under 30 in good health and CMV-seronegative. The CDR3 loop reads CAISVVRGEDETQYF. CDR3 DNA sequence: TGTGCCATCAGTGTGGTCCGGGGGGAGGATGAGACCCAGTACTTC.